These 7 T cell receptor beta chains were sequenced from one sample in a study of breast tumors, draining lymph nodes, adjacent tissues (dated by TCRdb to about 2016). Lymph node samples were obtained from the axillary draining lymph nodes of breast cancer patients. The library relied on multiplex PCR. Sequenced on an Illumina HiSeq 2000. Using fastp trimming at Q25 and MiXCR clonotype assembly, TCRdb reanalyzed the public sequencing data and kept in-frame beta chains. Rows merge per CDR3 protein into single entries with the most common DNA and genes. The sample profile shows 250,000 or so distinct CDR3 sequences; 30% of them were found once. The biggest ten clones account for over 0.95% of the sample. Sequenced input: axillary lymph node tissue. The receptors here all came from a female donor with breast cancer. Some clones in this sample may be carry-over from other donors' samples.

This clonotype occurred a few times. Since a much larger clone is just one base distant, this may be a read error. The chain is built from TRBV20-1 and TRBJ2-1; 12 nucleotides align to TRBD2. The CDR3 extends over 15 amino acids. The junction had 6 bases not matched to a gene; V was cut back by 3 bases and J by 6 bases. Germline-derived CDR1 and CDR2 are DFQATT and SNEGSKA (reference sequence). The CDR3 DNA sequence: TGCAGTGCTAGGCCCCTAGCGGGAGGGTCCAATGAGCAGTTCTTC. This encodes CSARPLAGGSNEQFF.

In its sample, this clonotype was seen many times. The V and J genes are TRBV20-1 and TRBJ2-5; no clear D. CDR1 and CDR2 (germline): DFQATT, SNEGSKA (reference sequence). Between the trimmed V and J ends, which lost 6 bases and 5 bases, there was a span of 16 bases. This CDR3 comprises 13 residues. The CDR3 protein is CSAGRIGGETQYF. Here the CDR3 DNA reads TGCAGTGCCGGTCGCATAGGTGGTGAGACCCAGTACTTC.

This clonotype was detected only once. This chain uses TRBV11-3 with TRBJ2-5; TRBD1 or TRBD2 may be the D gene (6 bases each). The CDR3 has 16 residues. CDR1 is SGHNT and CDR2 is YENEEA in the germline V gene. The germline V and J ends were trimmed by 5 bases and 0 bases, with 16 bases remaining between them. CDR3 DNA sequence: TGTGCCAGCAGCGGGCTCGGGGGCCGTGACCAAGAGACCCAGTACTTC. Translated: CASSGLGGRDQETQYF.

This clonotype was picked up many times. This chain uses TRBV4-2 with TRBJ1-2; 7 nucleotides line up with TRBD1. After removal of 1 base from V and 2 bases from J, the junction contained 4 bases not matched to a gene. Germline loops: CDR1 LGHNA, CDR2 YNFKEQ. This CDR3 comprises 15 residues. This CDR3 reads CASSQATTGNYGYTF. The CDR3, as DNA: TGTGCCAGCAGCCAAGCCACGACAGGGAACTATGGCTACACCTTC.

This clonotype was counted only a few times. A single base separates this from a much larger clone, so it may be a read error. The chain recombines TRBV14 with TRBJ1-6; D unresolved. V was trimmed by 1 base and J by 8 bases, leaving 12 bases between them. The germline CDR1 and CDR2 sequences are SGHDN and FVKESK. The CDR3 totals 15 residues. The CDR3, as DNA: TGTGCCAGCAGCCAAGCTTTACCCCGTTATTCACCCCTCCACTTT. Its translation is CASSQALPRYSPLHF.

The chain joins TRBV27 to TRBJ2-1; 7 bases match TRBD2. The CDR3 is 15 residues long. Germline loops: CDR1 MNHEY, CDR2 SMNVEV (reference sequence). Unmatched junction bases numbered 11, after V lost 5 bases and J lost 7 bases. The CDR3 here is CASSPRASGRNEQFF. In DNA form, the CDR3 reads TGTGCCAGCAGTCCCCGGGCTAGCGGTAGGAATGAGCAGTTCTTC.

This clonotype appeared once. This clone may be a read error of a much larger clone one base away. This chain uses TRBV12-3 or TRBV12-4 with TRBJ1-2; D possibly corresponds to TRBD1 (5 bases). The CDR3 totals 15 residues. The CDR3 region is CASSPELSGDYGYPF. The CDR3 DNA sequence: TGTGCCAGCAGCCCGGAGCTATCTGGGGACTATGGCTACCCCTTC.